This T cell receptor (beta chain) was sequenced in a study of shared clonotypes between healthy human individuals. Study findings and constraints: When compared with the clonotypes that were shared by all four sorted-subset donors, the non-shared clonotypes turned out to have lower generation probabilities. With a handful of donors compared, approximately 5.5% of naive CD4 clonotypes were shared.

In the original workflow: Junction-only sequences without quality scores were provided by ImmunoSEQ, so filtering was different. TCRdb keeps only in-frame clones here, not all; method: immunoSEQ multiplex PCR. The V and J calls and clone size come from that table; D and trimming were worked out from the DNA. The repertoire has 2 million or so clones, about 95% of them found once; the top ten carry 0.9% to 1.3%. About this clone: Its target is unknown.

V was clipped by 1 base and J by 5 bases, with 14 bases between them. Germline V gives CDR1 LNHNV, CDR2 YYDKDF (reference sequence). This CDR3 is built from 16 residues. Cells designated naive CD8 were CD45RO-negative and were positively selected for CCR7, with terminally differentiated effector memory CD45RA+ cells excluded. Donors had no recently reported acute infections or vaccinations and were HIV-negative. The sequenced sample consisted of naive CD8+ T cells sorted from blood. The TCR was taken from a man between 18 and 29 years old in good health. V is TRBV15 and J is TRBJ2-2; weak D call: TRBD1 (5 bases). CDR3 in amino acids: CATSRALQGRTGELFF. The DNA for the CDR3 is TGTGCCACCAGCAGAGCTCTCCAGGGTCGGACCGGGGAGCTGTTTTTT.